This T cell receptor (beta chain) was captured by sequencing in a study of blood T cell repertoires in COVID-19. Study-level information: Material from acute and convalescent COVID-19 was sourced from the United States, Italy and Spain. T cells, B-cell-depleted T cells, or PBMCs provided the cDNA or gDNA that served as material.

This CDR3 has 14 residues. CDR1 and CDR2 from the germline V gene are MNHEY and SVGAGI. The trim removed 9 bases at V and 8 bases at J, leaving 13 bases unmatched. Study processing details: Amplification with reference gene primers provided the estimates of nucleated cell counts. Only in-frame clones appear in the TCRdb table, and some are missing; sequencing was by immunoSEQ multiplex PCR. V and J calls and clone size are those listed in that table; D and trimming were worked out from the DNA. The data show 10,000 to 15,000 clones, with just under 80% seen just once and 34% held by the top ten. This clone was observed once.

The clonotype comes from a human donor in a cohort sampled during active COVID-19. The sample taken for sequencing was peripheral blood. The chain employs TRBV6-5 and TRBJ2-1, with 7 bases fitting TRBD2. The CDR3 nucleotides read TGTGCCAGTACTTTCGAGGCAGGGAGGGATGAGCAGTTCTTC. This codes for CASTFEAGRDEQFF.